This T cell receptor (beta chain) emerged from a study of T-cell memory formation after mild COVID-19. Libraries for TCRalpha and TCRbeta carried sample barcodes and unique molecular identifiers via 5'RACE. TCRdb itself ran the 5' RACE reads through MiXCR, one entry per CDR3 protein. The sample holds about 390,000 distinct CDR3 sequences, more than 20% seen once. The germline gives CDR1 SQVTM, CDR2 ANQGSEA. CDR3 size: 12 residues. V was pared by 4 bases and J by 2 bases, with 5 bases between. This chain links TRBV29-1 with TRBJ2-2; no definite D call. Material: PBMCs or a T cell subset sorted from them (not recorded which). This clonotype originated in an adult woman who had mild COVID-19 (a few samples of this study predate the infection). Cell type and time point are not known. The CDR3 is CSVAPNTGELFF. As DNA, the CDR3 is TGCAGCGTTGCACCCAACACCGGGGAGCTGTTTTTT.